This T cell receptor (beta chain) originates from a study of cytomegalovirus exposure and HLA in healthy donors. The PCR made use of 60 Vbeta and 13 Jbeta primers. Only in-frame clones appear in the TCRdb table, and some are missing; sequencing was by immunoSEQ multiplex PCR. The sample contains roughly 130,000 clones, 80% of which appear only once. Germline values: CDR1 MNHNY, CDR2 SVGAGI (reference sequence). V trimming: 6 bases; J trimming: 6 bases; junction bases outside the gene matches: 14. This CDR3 contains 15 residues. Sequenced input: PBMCs. The TCR was taken from a man in his forties or fifties in good health and CMV-seronegative. This chain uses TRBV6-6 with TRBJ2-7, with 7 bases matching TRBD2. This chain's CDR3 is CASRSDVAGIIEQYF. CDR3 sequence (DNA): TGTGCCAGCAGGAGTGACGTAGCGGGTATTATCGAGCAGTACTTC.